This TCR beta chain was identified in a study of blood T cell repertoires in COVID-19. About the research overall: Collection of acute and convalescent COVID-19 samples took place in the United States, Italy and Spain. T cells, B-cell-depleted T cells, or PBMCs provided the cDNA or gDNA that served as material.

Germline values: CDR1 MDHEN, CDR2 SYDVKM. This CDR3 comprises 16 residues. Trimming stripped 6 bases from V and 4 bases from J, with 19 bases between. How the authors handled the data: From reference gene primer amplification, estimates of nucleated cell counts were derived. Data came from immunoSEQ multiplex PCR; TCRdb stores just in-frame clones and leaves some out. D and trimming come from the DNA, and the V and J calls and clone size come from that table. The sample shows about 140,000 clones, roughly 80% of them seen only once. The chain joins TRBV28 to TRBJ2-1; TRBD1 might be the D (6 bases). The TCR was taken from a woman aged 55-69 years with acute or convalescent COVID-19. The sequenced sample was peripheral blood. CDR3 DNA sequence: TGTGCCAGCAGCCCCTACCGGGCAGGGGCGTACAATGAGCAGTTCTTC. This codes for CASSPYRAGAYNEQFF.